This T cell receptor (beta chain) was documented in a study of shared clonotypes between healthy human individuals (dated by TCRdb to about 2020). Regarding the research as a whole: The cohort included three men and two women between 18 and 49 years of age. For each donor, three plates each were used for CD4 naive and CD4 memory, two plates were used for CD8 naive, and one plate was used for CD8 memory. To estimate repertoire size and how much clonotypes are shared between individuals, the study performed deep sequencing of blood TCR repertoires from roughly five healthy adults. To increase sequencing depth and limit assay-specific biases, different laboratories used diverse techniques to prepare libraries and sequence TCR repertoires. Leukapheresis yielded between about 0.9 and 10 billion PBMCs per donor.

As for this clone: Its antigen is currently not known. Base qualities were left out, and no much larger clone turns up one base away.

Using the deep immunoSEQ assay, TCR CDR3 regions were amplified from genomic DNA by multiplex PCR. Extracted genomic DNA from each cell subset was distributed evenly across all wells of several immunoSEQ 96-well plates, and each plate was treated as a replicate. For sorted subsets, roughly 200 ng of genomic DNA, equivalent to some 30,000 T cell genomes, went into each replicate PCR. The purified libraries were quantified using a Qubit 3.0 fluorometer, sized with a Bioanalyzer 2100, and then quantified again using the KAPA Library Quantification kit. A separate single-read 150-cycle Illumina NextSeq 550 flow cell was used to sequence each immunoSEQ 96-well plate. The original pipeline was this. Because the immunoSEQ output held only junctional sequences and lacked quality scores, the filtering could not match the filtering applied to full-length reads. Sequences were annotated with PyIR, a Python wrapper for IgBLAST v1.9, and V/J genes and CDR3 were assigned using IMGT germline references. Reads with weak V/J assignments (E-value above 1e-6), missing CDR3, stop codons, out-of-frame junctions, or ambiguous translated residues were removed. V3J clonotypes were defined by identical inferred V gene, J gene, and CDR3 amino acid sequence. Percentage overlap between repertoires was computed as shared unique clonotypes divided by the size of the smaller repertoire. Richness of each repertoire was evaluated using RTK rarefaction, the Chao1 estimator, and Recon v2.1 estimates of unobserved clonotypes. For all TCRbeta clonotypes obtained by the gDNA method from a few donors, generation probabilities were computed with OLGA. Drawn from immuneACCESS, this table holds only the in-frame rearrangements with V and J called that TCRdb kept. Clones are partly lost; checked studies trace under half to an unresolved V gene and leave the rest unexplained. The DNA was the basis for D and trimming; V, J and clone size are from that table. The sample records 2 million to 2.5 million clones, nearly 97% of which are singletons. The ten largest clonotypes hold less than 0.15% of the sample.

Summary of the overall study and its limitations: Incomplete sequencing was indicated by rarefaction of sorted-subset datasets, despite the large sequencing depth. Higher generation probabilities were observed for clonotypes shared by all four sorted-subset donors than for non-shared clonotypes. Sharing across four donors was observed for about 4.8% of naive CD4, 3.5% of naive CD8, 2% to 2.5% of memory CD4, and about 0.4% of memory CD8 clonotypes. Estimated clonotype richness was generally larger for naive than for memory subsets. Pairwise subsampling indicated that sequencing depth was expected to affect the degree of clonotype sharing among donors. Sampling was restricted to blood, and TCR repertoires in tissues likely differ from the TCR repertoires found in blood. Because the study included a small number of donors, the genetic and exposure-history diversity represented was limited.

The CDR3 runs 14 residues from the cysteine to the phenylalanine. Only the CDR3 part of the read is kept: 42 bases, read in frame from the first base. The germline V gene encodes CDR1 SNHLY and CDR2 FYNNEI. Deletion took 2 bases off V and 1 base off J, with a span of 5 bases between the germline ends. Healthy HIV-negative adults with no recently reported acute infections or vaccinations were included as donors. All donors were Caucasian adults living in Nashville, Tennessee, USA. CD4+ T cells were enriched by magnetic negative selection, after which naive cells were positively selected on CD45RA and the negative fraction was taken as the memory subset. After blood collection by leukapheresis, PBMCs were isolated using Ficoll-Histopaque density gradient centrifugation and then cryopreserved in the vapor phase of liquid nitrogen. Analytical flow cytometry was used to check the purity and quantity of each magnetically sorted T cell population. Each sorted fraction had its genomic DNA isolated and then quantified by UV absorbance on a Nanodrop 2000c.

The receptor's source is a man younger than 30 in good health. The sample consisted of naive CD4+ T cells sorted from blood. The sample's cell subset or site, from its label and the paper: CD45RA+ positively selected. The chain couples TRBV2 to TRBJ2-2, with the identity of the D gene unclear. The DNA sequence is TGTGCCAGCAGTGAACTAAAGAACACCGGGGAGCTGTTTTTT. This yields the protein CASSELKNTGELFF.